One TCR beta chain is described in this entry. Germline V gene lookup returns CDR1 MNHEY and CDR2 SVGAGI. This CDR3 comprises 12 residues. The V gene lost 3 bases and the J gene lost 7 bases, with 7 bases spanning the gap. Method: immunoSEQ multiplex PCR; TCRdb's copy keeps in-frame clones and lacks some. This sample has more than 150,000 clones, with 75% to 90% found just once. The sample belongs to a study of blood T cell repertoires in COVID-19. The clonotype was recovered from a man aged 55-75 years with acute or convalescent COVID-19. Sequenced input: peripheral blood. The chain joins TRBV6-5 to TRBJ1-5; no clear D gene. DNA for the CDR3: TGTGCCAGCAGTTATCCCGGGCAGCCCCAGCATTTT. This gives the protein CASSYPGQPQHF.